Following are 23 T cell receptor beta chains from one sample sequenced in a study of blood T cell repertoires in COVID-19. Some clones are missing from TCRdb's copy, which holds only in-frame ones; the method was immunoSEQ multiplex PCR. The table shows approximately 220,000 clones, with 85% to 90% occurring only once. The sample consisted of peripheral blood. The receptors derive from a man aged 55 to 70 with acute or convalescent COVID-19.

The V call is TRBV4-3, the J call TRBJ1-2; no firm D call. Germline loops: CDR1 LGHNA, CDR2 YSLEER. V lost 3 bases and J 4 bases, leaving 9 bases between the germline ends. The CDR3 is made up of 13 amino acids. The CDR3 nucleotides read TGCGCCAGCAGCCAGGTCGGGATCTATGGCTACACCTTC. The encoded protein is CASSQVGIYGYTF.

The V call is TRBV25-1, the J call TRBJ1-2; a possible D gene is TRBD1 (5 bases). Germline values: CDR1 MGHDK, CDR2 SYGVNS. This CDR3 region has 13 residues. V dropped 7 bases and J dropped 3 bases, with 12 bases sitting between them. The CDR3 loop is CASTGRVDYGYTF. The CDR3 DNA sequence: TGTGCCAGCACGGGCAGGGTTGACTATGGCTACACCTTC.

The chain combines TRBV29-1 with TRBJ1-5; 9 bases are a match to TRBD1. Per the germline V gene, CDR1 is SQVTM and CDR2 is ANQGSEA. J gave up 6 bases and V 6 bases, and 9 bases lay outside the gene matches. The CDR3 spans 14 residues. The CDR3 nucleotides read TGCAGCGTCGCTGACAGGGGGAGTACTCAGCCCCAGCATTTT. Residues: CSVADRGSTQPQHF.

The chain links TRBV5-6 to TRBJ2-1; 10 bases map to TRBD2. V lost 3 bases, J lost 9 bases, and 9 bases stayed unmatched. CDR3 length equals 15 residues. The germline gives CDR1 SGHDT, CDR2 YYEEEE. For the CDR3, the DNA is TGTGCCAGCAGCTCTAAGCGGGGGGGCCGCAGTGAGCAGTTCTTC. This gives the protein CASSSKRGGRSEQFF.

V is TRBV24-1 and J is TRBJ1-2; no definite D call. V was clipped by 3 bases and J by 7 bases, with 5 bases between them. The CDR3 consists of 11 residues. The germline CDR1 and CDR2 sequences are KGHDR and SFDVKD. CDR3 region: CATSDRVGYTF. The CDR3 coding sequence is TGTGCCACCAGTGATCGCGTTGGCTACACCTTC.

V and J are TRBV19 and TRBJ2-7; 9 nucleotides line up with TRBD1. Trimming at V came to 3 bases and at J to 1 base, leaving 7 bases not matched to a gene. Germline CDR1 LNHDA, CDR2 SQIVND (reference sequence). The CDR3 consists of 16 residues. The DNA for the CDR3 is TGTGCCAGTAGTATTGGGACAGGGCAGAGGTCCTACGAGCAGTACTTC. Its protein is CASSIGTGQRSYEQYF.

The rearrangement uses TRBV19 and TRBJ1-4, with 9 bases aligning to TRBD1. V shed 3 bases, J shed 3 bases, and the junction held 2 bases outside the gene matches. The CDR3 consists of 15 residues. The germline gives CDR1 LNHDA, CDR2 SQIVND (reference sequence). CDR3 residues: CASSIWDRANEKLFF. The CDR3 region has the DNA TGTGCCAGTAGTATCTGGGACAGGGCTAATGAAAAACTGTTTTTT.

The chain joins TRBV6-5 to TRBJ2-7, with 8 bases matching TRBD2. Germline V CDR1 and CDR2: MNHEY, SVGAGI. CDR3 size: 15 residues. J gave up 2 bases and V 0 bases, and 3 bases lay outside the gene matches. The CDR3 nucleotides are TGTGCCAGCAGTTACTCGGCGGGGGGCCCCTACGAGCAGTACTTC. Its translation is CASSYSAGGPYEQYF.

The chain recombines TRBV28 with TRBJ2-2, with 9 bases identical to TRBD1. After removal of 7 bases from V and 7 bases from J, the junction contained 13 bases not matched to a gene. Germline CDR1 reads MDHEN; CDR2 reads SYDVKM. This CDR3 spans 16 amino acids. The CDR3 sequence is CASNPGGQGTDGELFF. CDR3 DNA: TGTGCCAGCAACCCGGGGGGACAGGGTACGGACGGGGAGCTGTTTTTT.

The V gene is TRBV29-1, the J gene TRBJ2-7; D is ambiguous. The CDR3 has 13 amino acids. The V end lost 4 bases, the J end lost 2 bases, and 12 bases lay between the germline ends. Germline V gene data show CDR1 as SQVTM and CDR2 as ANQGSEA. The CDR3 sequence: CSVGAAGAYEQYF. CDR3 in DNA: TGCAGCGTTGGGGCAGCAGGTGCCTACGAGCAGTACTTC.

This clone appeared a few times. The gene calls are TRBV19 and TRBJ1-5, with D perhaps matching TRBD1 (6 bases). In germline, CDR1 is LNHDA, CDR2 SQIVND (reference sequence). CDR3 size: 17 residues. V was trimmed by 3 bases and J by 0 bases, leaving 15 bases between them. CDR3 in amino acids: CASSIAQGRISNQPQHF. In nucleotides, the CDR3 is TGTGCCAGTAGTATTGCACAGGGAAGGATTAGCAATCAGCCCCAGCATTTT.

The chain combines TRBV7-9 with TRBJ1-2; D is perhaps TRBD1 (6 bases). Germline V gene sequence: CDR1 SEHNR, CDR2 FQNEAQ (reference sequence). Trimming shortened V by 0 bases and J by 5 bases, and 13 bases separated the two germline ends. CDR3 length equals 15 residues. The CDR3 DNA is TGTGCCAGCAGCTTAGCCGGCGACAGGTATTATGGCTACACCTTC. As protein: CASSLAGDRYYGYTF.

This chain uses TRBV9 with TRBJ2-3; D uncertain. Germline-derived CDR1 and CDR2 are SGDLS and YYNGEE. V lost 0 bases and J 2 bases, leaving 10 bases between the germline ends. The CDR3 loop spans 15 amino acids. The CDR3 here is CASSVGPEPTDTQYF. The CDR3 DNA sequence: TGTGCCAGCAGCGTAGGGCCAGAACCCACAGATACGCAGTATTTT.

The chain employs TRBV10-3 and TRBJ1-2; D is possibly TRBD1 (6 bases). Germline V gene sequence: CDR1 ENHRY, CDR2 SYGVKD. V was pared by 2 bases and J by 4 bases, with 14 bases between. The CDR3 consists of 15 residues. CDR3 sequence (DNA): TGTGCCATCAGTGAGGAGGGGGGGCAGCTCTATGGCTACACCTTC. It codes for CAISEEGGQLYGYTF.

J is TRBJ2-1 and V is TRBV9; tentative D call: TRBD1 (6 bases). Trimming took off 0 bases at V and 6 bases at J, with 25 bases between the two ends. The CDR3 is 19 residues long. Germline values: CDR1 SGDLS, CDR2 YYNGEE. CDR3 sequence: CASSVENTGLAGAINEQFF. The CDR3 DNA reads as TGTGCCAGCAGCGTAGAGAACACAGGGCTGGCAGGTGCTATCAATGAGCAGTTCTTC.

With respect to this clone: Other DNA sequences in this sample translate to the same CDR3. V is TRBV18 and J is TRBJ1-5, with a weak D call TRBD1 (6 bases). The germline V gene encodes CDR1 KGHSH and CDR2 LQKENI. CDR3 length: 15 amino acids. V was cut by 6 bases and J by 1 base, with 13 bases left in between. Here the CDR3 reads CASSPTGPSNQPQHF. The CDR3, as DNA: TGTGCCAGCTCGCCTACAGGGCCGAGCAATCAGCCCCAGCATTTT.

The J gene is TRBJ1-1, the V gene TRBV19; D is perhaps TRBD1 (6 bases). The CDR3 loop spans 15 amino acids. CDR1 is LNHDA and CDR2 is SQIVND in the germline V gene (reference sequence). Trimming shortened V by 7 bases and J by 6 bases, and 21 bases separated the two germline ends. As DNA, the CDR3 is TGTGCCAGTACCACTCGGCGGCAGGGGATCGCTGAAGCTTTCTTT. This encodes CASTTRRQGIAEAFF. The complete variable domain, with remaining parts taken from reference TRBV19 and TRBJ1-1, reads DGGITQSPKYLFRKEGQNVTLSCEQNLNHDAMYWYRQDPGQGLRLIYYSQIVNDFQKGDIAEGYSVSREKKESFPLTVTSAQKNPTAFYLCASTTRRQGIAEAFFGQGTRLTVV.

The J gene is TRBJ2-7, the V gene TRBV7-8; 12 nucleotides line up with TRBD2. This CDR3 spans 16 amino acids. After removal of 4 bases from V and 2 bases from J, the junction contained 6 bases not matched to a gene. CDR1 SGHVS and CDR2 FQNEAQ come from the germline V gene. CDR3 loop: CASSSSGGAYAYEQYF. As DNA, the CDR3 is TGTGCCAGCAGCTCTAGCGGGGGGGCCTACGCCTACGAGCAGTACTTC.

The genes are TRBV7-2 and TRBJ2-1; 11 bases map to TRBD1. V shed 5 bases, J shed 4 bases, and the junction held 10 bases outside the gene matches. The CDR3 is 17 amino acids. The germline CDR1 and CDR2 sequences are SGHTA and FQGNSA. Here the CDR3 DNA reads TGTGCCAGCAGCCCAGGGACAGGGGGACCCCCATACAATGAGCAGTTCTTC. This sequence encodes CASSPGTGGPPYNEQFF.

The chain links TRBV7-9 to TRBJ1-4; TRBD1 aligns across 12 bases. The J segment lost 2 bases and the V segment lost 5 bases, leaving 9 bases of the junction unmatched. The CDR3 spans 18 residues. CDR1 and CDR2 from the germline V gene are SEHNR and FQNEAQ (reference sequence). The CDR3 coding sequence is TGTGCCAGCAGCCCAGGGACAGGGGGCTTCCGTACTAATGAAAAACTGTTTTTT. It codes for CASSPGTGGFRTNEKLFF.

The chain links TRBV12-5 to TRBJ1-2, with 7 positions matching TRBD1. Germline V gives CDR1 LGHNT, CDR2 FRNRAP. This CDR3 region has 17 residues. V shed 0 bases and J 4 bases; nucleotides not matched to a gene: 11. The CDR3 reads CASGLVASAGQPYGYTF. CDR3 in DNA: TGTGCTAGTGGTTTGGTAGCATCTGCGGGACAGCCCTATGGCTACACCTTC.

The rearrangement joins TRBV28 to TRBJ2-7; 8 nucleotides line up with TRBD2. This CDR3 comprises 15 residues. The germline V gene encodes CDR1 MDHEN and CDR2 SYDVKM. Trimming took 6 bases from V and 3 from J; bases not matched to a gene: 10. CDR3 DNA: TGTGCCAGCAGCGACCCTAGGGGACTAGACTACGAGCAGTACTTC. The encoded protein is CASSDPRGLDYEQYF.

The CDR3 bases are TGCAGCGTTGGGTCCGGGGGAATTTACGAGCAGTACTTC. It is translated as CSVGSGGIYEQYF. The chain links TRBV29-1 to TRBJ2-7, with D possibly TRBD2 on 6 matching bases. This CDR3 is 13 amino acids long. V was shortened by 4 bases and J by 4 bases, with 14 bases between the two germline ends. The germline V gene has CDR1 SQVTM and CDR2 ANQGSEA.